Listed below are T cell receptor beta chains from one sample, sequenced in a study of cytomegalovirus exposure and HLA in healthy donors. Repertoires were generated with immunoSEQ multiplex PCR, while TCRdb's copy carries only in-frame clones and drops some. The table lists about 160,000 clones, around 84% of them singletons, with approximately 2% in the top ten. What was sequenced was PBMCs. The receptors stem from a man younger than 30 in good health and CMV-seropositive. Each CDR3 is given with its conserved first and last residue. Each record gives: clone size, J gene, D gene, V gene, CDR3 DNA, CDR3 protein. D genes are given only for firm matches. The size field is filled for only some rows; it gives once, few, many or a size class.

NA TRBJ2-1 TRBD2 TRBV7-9 TGTGCCAGCGGGCCTCAGACTAGCGCCTTATACAATGAGCAGTTCTTC CASGPQTSALYNEQFF
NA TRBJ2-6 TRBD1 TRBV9 TGTGCCAGCAGTCTAAACAGGGGTGAGGCCAACGGCCTGACTTTC CASSLNRGEANGLTF
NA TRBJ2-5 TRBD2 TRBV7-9 TGTGCCAGCAGCTTGGGCCAACTAGCGGGGGTTCTAGCGGAGACCCAGTACTTC CASSLGQLAGVLAETQYF
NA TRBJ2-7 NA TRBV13 TGTGCCAGCAGCAAAGAAGGAGGGACGGCCGAGCAGTACTTC CASSKEGGTAEQYF
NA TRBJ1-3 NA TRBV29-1 TGCAGCGCGACAGGAGAGAGCTCTGGAAACACCATATATTTT CSATGESSGNTIYF
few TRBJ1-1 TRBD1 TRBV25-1 TGTGCCAGCACCGAGACAGGGCACACTGAAGCTTTCTTT CASTETGHTEAFF
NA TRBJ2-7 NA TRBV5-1 TGCGCCAGCAGCGCGGGGAGCTCCTACGAGCAGTACTTC CASSAGSSYEQYF
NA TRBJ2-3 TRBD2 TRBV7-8 TGTGCCAGCAGCCTACTAGCGGGGGGGCGGACAGATACGCAGTATTTT CASSLLAGGRTDTQYF
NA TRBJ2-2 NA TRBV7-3 TGTGCCAGCAGCCCCCGCGGGGGGGAGCTGTTTTTT CASSPRGGELFF
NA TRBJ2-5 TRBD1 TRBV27 TGTGCCAGCACCCTGAACGGGGACAGGGCAAAGACCCAGTACTTC CASTLNGDRAKTQYF
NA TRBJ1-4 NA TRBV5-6 TGTGCCAGCAGCCGGCCGGGGGGCCCCAATGAAAAACTGTTTTTT CASSRPGGPNEKLFF
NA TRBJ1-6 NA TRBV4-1 TGCGCCAGCAGCCAAGTGGTAGGGGATAATTCACCCCTCCACTTT CASSQVVGDNSPLHF
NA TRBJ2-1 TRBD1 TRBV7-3 TGTGCCAGCAGCGCACGGGACAGTTTCTACAATGAGCAGTTCTTC CASSARDSFYNEQFF
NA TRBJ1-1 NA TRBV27 TGTGCCAGCCCTGTACGACGGGGGACCACCACGGGGGCTTTCTTT CASPVRRGTTTGAFF
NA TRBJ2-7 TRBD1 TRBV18 TGTGCCAGCTCACCACCGGACAGGGCCACCTACGAGCAGTACTTC CASSPPDRATYEQYF
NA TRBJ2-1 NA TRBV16 TGTGCCAGCAGCCTCGGGACAAATGAGCAGTTCTTC CASSLGTNEQFF
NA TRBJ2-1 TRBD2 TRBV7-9 TGTGCCAGCAGCTCGGGACTAGCGGGGATGAATGAGCAGTTCTTC CASSSGLAGMNEQFF
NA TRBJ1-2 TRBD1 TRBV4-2 TGTGCCAGCAGCCAACCGACAGGGGACCTCTATGGCTACACCTTC CASSQPTGDLYGYTF
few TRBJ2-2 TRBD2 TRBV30 TGTGCCTGGAGTAGGCTAGCGGGGGGTAGTGGGGAGCTGTTTTTT CAWSRLAGGSGELFF
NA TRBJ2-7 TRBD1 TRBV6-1 TGTGCCAGCCGGCCGGGACAGGGAATCGACGAGCAGTACTTC CASRPGQGIDEQYF
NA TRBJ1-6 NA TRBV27 TGTGCCAGCAGTTTGTCCCGGGGATATAATTCACCCCTCCACTTT CASSLSRGYNSPLHF
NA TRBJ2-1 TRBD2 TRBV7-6 TGTGCCAGCAGCGTTGGGACTAGCGGGGGTTACAATGAGCAGTTCTTC CASSVGTSGGYNEQFF
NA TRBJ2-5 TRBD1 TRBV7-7 TGTGCCAGCAGCCACCTTGGACAGGGTCGCGCGCAAGAGACCCAGTACTTC CASSHLGQGRAQETQYF